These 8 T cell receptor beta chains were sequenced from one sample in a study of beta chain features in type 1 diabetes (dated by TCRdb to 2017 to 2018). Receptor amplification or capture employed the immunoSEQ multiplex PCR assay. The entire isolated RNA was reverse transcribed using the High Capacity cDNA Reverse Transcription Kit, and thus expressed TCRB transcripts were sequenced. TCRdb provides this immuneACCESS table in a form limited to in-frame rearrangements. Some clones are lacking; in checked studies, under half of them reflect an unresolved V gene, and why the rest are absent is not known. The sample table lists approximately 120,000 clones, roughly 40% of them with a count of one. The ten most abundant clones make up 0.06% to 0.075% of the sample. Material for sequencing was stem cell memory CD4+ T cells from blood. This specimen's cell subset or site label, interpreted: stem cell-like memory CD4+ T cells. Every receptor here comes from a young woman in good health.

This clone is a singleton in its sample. For the CDR3, the DNA is TGTGCCAGCAGCCAAGGGCTAGCGGGATCCTGGGCGCCAAACATTCAGTACTTC. This gives the protein CASSQGLAGSWAPNIQYF. The rearrangement joins TRBV4-2 to TRBJ2-4, with 9 bases lining up with TRBD2. The CDR3 is 18 amino acids. The germline CDR1 and CDR2 sequences are LGHNA and YNFKEQ. The V segment lost 1 base and the J segment 6 bases; nucleotides outside the gene matches: 13.

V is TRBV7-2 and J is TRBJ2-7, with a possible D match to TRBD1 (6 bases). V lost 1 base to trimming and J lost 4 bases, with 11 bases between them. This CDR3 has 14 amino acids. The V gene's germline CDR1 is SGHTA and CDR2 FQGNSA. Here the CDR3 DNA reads TGTGCCAGCAGCTTAGTGGTCAGGGGTTACGAGCAGTACTTC. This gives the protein CASSLVVRGYEQYF.

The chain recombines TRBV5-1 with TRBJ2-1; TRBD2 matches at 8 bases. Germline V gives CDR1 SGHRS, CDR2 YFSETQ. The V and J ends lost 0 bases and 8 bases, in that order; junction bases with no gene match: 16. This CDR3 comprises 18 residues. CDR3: CASSLATEGSGSPHEQFF. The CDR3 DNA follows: TGCGCCAGCAGCTTGGCCACCGAGGGAAGCGGGAGTCCCCATGAGCAGTTCTTC. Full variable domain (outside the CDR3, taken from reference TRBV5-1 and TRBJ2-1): KAGVTQTPRYLIKTRGQQVTLSCSPISGHRSVSWYQQTPGQGLQFLFEYFSETQRNKGNFPGRFSGRQFSNSRSEMNVSTLELGDSALYLCASSLATEGSGSPHEQFFGPGTRLTVL.

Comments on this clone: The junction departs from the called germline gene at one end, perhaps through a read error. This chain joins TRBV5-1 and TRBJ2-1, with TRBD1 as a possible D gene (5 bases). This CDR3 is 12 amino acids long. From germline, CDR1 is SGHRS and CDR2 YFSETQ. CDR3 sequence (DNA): TGCGCCAGCAGCTTTCAGTATGACAGAAGGATCTTC. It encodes CASSFQYDRRIF.

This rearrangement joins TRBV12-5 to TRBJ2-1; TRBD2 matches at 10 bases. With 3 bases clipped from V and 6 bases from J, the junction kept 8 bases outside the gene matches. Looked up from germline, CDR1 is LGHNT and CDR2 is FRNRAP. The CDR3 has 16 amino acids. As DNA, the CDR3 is TGTGCTAGTGGTTTCGCACTAGCGGGACGGGGCAATGAGCAGTTCTTC. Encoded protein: CASGFALAGRGNEQFF.

The CDR3 reads CSLGQANTEAFF. The CDR3 region has the DNA TGCAGCCTGGGACAGGCGAACACTGAAGCTTTCTTT. The chain uses TRBV29-1 and TRBJ1-1; 8 bases fit TRBD1. The CDR3 loop spans 12 amino acids. Germline-derived CDR1 and CDR2 are SQVTM and ANQGSEA. The ends lost 8 bases at V and 1 base at J; junction bases unmatched: 3.

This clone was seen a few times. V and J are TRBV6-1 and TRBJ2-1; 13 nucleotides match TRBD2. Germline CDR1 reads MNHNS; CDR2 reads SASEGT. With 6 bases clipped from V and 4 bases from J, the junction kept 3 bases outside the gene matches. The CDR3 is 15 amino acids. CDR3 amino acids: CASSPGLAGYNEQFF. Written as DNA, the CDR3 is TGTGCCAGCAGCCCGGGACTAGCGGGATACAATGAGCAGTTCTTC.

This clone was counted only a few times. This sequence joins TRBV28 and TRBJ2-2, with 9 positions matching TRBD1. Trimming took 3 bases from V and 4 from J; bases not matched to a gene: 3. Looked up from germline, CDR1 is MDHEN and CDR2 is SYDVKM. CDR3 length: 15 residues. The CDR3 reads CASSFNRGRTGELFF. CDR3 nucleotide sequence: TGTGCCAGCAGTTTTAACAGGGGGCGCACCGGGGAGCTGTTTTTT.